Below, 30 T cell receptor beta chains from the same sample are listed, as sequenced in a study of siplizumab effects on memory and regulatory T cells (dated by TCRdb to between 2017 and 2020). Libraries were constructed by the immunoSEQ multiplex PCR assay. Drawn from immuneACCESS, this table holds only the in-frame rearrangements with V and J called that TCRdb kept. Clones are partly lost; checked studies trace under half to an unresolved V gene and leave the rest unexplained. This sample gives 6,500 to 8,500 clones in total; under 80% of them show up just once. Over 45% of the sample belongs to the ten largest clones. Source material: effector memory CD8+ T cells sorted from blood. Read against the paper, the sample's cell subset or site label means: unstimulated CD8+ effector memory T cells. The receptors here all came from a human donor in good health.

The chain employs TRBV5-6 and TRBJ2-7, with 7 bases fitting TRBD1. This CDR3 is 14 amino acids long. Germline V lookup: CDR1 SGHDT, CDR2 YYEEEE. With 4 bases clipped from V and 0 bases from J, the junction kept 4 bases outside the gene matches. CDR3 sequence reads: CASSTWDSSYEQYF. The CDR3 DNA is TGTGCCAGCAGCACCTGGGACAGCTCCTACGAGCAGTACTTC.

This clone was found a few times. The CDR3 DNA is TGCGCCAGCAGGCTCCTAGCGGCAGACACCGGGGAGCTGTTTTTT. It encodes CASRLLAADTGELFF. The rearrangement joins TRBV10-2 to TRBJ2-2, with 7 positions matching TRBD2. Germline assignment: CDR1 WSHSY and CDR2 SAAADI. V was pared by 6 bases and J by 3 bases, with 7 bases of the junction left unmatched. The CDR3 runs 15 residues.

In its sample, this clone was seen a few times. At the DNA level, this CDR3 is encoded by other sequences in the same sample as well. This chain joins TRBV4-3 and TRBJ1-4; D call uncertain. This CDR3 has 15 amino acids. V lost 3 bases and J lost 0, with 8 bases in between. Germline CDR1 is LGHNA and CDR2 is YSLEER. The DNA of the CDR3 is TGCGCCAGCAGCCAGGACGGTGCAACTAATGAAAAACTGTTTTTT. Its translation is CASSQDGATNEKLFF.

The chain employs TRBV11-2 and TRBJ2-7, with a tentative D call TRBD1 (5 bases). This CDR3 contains 13 residues. Germline CDR1 SGHAT, CDR2 FQNNGV. V was pared by 1 base and J by 7 bases, with 11 bases between. Here the CDR3 reads CASSLGAGWEQYF. The CDR3 nucleotides are TGTGCCAGCAGCTTAGGGGCAGGGTGGGAGCAGTACTTC.

This clone was counted a single time. The chain combines TRBV4-2 with TRBJ2-1, with no clear D. V gave up 1 base and J gave up 7 bases, with 5 bases separating them. Germline CDR1 LGHNA, CDR2 YNFKEQ. CDR3 length: 12 amino acids. This CDR3 reads CASSQVNNEQFF. DNA for the CDR3: TGTGCCAGCAGCCAAGTTAATAATGAGCAGTTCTTC.

The chain combines TRBV29-1 with TRBJ2-7, with D possibly being TRBD1 or TRBD2 (6 bases each). The CDR3 runs to 14 residues. CDR1 is SQVTM and CDR2 is ANQGSEA in the germline V gene. V shed 4 bases and J shed 0 bases, with 13 bases lying between them. The CDR3 bases are TGCAGCGTTGGGGGGGACACCCCCTCCTACGAGCAGTACTTC. Its translation is CSVGGDTPSYEQYF.

As concerns this clone: Within the sample, other DNA sequences also encode this same CDR3. The chain joins TRBV27 to TRBJ1-1; D is unresolved. This CDR3 comprises 12 residues. With 8 bases removed from V and 2 bases from J, the gap between germline ends came to 9 bases. Per germline, CDR1 MNHEY and CDR2 SMNVEV (reference sequence). CDR3 protein: CASRTANTEAFF. DNA of the CDR3: TGTGCCAGCCGGACGGCAAACACTGAAGCTTTCTTT.

V and J are TRBV5-4 and TRBJ2-7, with 7 bases fitting TRBD2. Per germline, CDR1 SGHNT and CDR2 YYREEE (reference sequence). V dropped 2 bases and J dropped 6; count of bases not matched to a gene: 11. This CDR3 region has 15 residues. CDR3 coding DNA: TGTGCCAGCAGCTTACTTGAGGGACTAAACGGCGAGCAGTACTTC. It yields the protein CASSLLEGLNGEQYF.

This clone turned up a few times. The rearrangement joins TRBV29-1 to TRBJ1-1, with D perhaps TRBD1 (5 bases). The CDR3 length is 13 residues. The V end was cut by 7 bases, the J end by 0 bases, with 12 bases between. The germline CDR1 and CDR2 sequences are SQVTM and ANQGSEA. The CDR3 spells CSASSGLNTEAFF. The CDR3 DNA reads TGCAGCGCATCATCAGGGTTGAACACTGAAGCTTTCTTT.

This chain uses TRBV6-4 with TRBJ2-1; 12 bases match TRBD1. This CDR3 contains 14 residues. The V and J ends lost 4 bases and 8 bases, in that order; junction bases with no gene match: 3. From germline, CDR1 is MRHNA and CDR2 SNTAGT. The CDR3 region has the DNA TGTGCCAGCAGTGCCGGGACAGGGGGCGATGAGCAGTTCTTC. It yields the protein CASSAGTGGDEQFF.

By frequency in the sample, this clone is medium-sized. The chain employs TRBV2 and TRBJ2-7; D not certain. With 5 bases removed from V and 3 bases from J, the gap between germline ends came to 14 bases. CDR1 and CDR2 (germline): SNHLY, FYNNEI. The CDR3 is made up of 14 amino acids. CDR3 region: CASSPDRGNYEQYF. The CDR3 nucleotides are TGTGCCAGCAGTCCTGACCGAGGAAACTACGAGCAGTACTTC.

The J gene is TRBJ2-7, the V gene TRBV13; D gene unclear. Deletions cut 4 bases from V and 0 bases from J, with 13 bases between. Germline loops: CDR1 PRHDT, CDR2 FYEKMQ (reference sequence). There are 15 residues in the CDR3. The CDR3 bases are TGTGCCAGCAGCTCCGGACGGTCGAGCTCCTACGAGCAGTACTTC. This encodes CASSSGRSSSYEQYF.

The chain is built from TRBV9 and TRBJ1-3, with D tentatively TRBD1 (5 bases). V lost 3 bases, J lost 4 bases, and 17 bases lay in between. This CDR3 spans 16 amino acids. Germline V gene sequence: CDR1 SGDLS, CDR2 YYNGEE. The CDR3 here is CASSELRGGTGNTIYF. In DNA form, the CDR3 reads TGTGCCAGCAGCGAACTCCGGGGGGGGACCGGAAACACCATATATTTT. The whole variable domain, remainder taken from reference TRBV9 and TRBJ1-3, is DSGVTQTPKHLITATGQRVTLRCSPRSGDLSVYWYQQSLDQGLQFLIQYYNGEERAKGNILERFSAQQFPDLHSELNLSSLELGDSALYFCASSELRGGTGNTIYFGEGSWLTVV.

Turning to this clone: This is likely an artifact of a read error, given a far larger clone one base away. The rearrangement joins TRBV7-7 to TRBJ2-7; 7 bases agree with TRBD2. The CDR3 is 15 amino acids. The germline CDR1 and CDR2 sequences are SSHAT and FNYEAQ (reference sequence). For the CDR3, the DNA is TGTGCTAGCAGCTTAACCGCCAGCGGGATCTACGAGCAGTACTTC. It codes for CASSLTASGIYEQYF.

V is TRBV12-1 and J is TRBJ1-5. TRBV12-1 is termed a pseudogene. The CDR3 runs 15 residues. CDR3 nucleotides: TGTGCCAGCAACAGTATGGTAGGGTTAAATCAGCCCCAGCATTTT. Translated, it gives CASNSMVGLNQPQHF.

The rearrangement uses TRBV12-5 and TRBJ1-4; D is unclear. The CDR3 has 14 residues. V shed 3 bases and J shed 0 bases, with 5 bases lying between them. Germline assignment: CDR1 LGHNT and CDR2 FRNRAP. The CDR3 loop reads CASGFSATNEKLFF. CDR3 coding DNA: TGTGCTAGTGGTTTCTCAGCAACTAATGAAAAACTGTTTTTT. The full variable domain, rest sourced from reference TRBV12-5 and TRBJ1-4, is DARVTQTPRHKVTEMGQEVTMRCQPILGHNTVFWYRQTMMQGLELLAYFRNRAPLDDSGMPKDRFSAEMPDATLATLKIQPSEPRDSAVYFCASGFSATNEKLFFGSGTQLSVL.

The J gene is TRBJ2-2, the V gene TRBV20-1; D remains ambiguous. CDR3 size: 11 residues. Trimming took 1 base from V and 6 from J, leaving 3 bases between them. Germline V gives CDR1 DFQATT, CDR2 SNEGSKA (reference sequence). The CDR3 DNA reads as TGCAGTGCTAGAGGGGCCGGGGAGCTGTTTTTT. Translating it yields CSARGAGELFF.

The chain uses TRBV9 and TRBJ1-1; a possible D gene is TRBD1 (6 bases). The CDR3 loop spans 17 amino acids. V gave up 4 bases and J gave up 0 bases, with 19 bases separating them. Germline V gene sequence: CDR1 SGDLS, CDR2 YYNGEE. CDR3 DNA: TGTGCCAGCAGCCCTCGGGACAAAGGATATATGAACACTGAAGCTTTCTTT. Its translation is CASSPRDKGYMNTEAFF.

This chain joins TRBV7-3 and TRBJ1-5, with D unresolved. The V end lost 1 base, the J end lost 1 base, and 2 bases lay between the germline ends. The CDR3 is 13 amino acids. Germline CDR1 and CDR2: SGHTA and FQGTGA. The CDR3 region has the DNA TGTGCCAGCAGCTTAAACAGCAATCAGCCCCAGCATTTT. Translation gives CASSLNSNQPQHF.

J is TRBJ1-1 and V is TRBV15; 10 bases line up with TRBD1. The V gene's germline CDR1 is LNHNV and CDR2 YYDKDF (reference sequence). With 5 bases clipped from V and 0 bases from J, the junction kept 9 bases outside the gene matches. The CDR3 contains 17 residues. The CDR3 DNA follows: TGTGCCACCAGCCTCCTCTGGGACAGGGGTCTGAACACTGAAGCTTTCTTT. This codes for CATSLLWDRGLNTEAFF.

The V call is TRBV29-1, the J call TRBJ2-3; TRBD2 matches at 7 bases. Per germline, CDR1 SQVTM and CDR2 ANQGSEA. The CDR3 loop spans 14 amino acids. CDR3 in amino acids: CTIWAGVGTDTQYF. In DNA form, the CDR3 reads TGCACCATTTGGGCGGGAGTTGGGACAGATACGCAGTATTTT.

This clone was seen only once. The chain joins TRBV6-4 to TRBJ2-2; 14 bases are shared with TRBD2. Germline CDR1 reads MRHNA; CDR2 reads SNTAGT. The CDR3 runs 14 residues. V was pared by 8 bases and J by 4 bases, with 0 bases of the junction left unmatched. CDR3 coding DNA: TGTGCCAGCGGGACTAGCGGGAGCACCGGGGAGCTGTTTTTT. Translating it yields CASGTSGSTGELFF.

With regard to this clone: The junction departs from the called germline gene at one end, perhaps through a read error. This chain uses TRBV10-3 with TRBJ2-2; tentatively, D is TRBD2 (5 bases). The CDR3 runs 14 residues. CDR1 and CDR2 (germline): ENHRY, SYGVKD. The CDR3 is CASSFTGETGELFF. DNA for the CDR3: TGTGCCAGCAGTTTCACTGGGGAGACCGGGGAGCTGTTTTTT.

J is TRBJ2-3 and V is TRBV6-4; D ambiguous. The CDR3 covers 14 residues. Trimming pared 0 bases from V and 0 bases from J, leaving 4 bases between. Per the germline V gene, CDR1 is MRHNA and CDR2 is SNTAGT. CDR3 DNA sequence: TGTGCCAGCAGTGACTCCGGGAGCACAGATACGCAGTATTTT. The encoded protein is CASSDSGSTDTQYF.

The chain is built from TRBV9 and TRBJ1-2; TRBD1 agrees at 9 bases. The CDR3 is 15 amino acids. Trimming took 3 bases from V and 8 from J; bases not matched to a gene: 11. Germline CDR1 reads SGDLS; CDR2 reads YYNGEE. CDR3 sequence: CASSAGTGPGRGYTF. Here the CDR3 DNA reads TGTGCCAGCAGCGCCGGGACAGGGCCAGGTCGGGGCTACACCTTC. The entire variable domain, with the rest obtained from reference TRBV9 and TRBJ1-2, is as follows: DSGVTQTPKHLITATGQRVTLRCSPRSGDLSVYWYQQSLDQGLQFLIQYYNGEERAKGNILERFSAQQFPDLHSELNLSSLELGDSALYFCASSAGTGPGRGYTFGSGTRLTVV.

This chain links TRBV10-1 with TRBJ2-2, with D uncertain. This CDR3 is 13 amino acids long. CDR1 and CDR2 (germline): WNHNN, SYGVQD (reference sequence). V dropped 0 bases and J dropped 3 bases, with 2 bases sitting between them. CDR3 loop: CASSESDTGELFF. CDR3 DNA sequence: TGCGCCAGCAGTGAGTCGGACACCGGGGAGCTGTTTTTT.

The V gene is TRBV29-1, the J gene TRBJ2-1, with D perhaps TRBD1 or TRBD2 (6 bases each). There are 13 residues in the CDR3. Germline loops: CDR1 SQVTM, CDR2 ANQGSEA. The CDR3 region is CTLSWGAYNEQFF. CDR3 in DNA: TGCACCCTGAGTTGGGGGGCGTACAATGAGCAGTTCTTC.

The V and J genes are TRBV5-5 and TRBJ2-7; TRBD2 agrees at 10 bases. CDR1 and CDR2 from the germline V gene are SGHKS and YYEKEE (reference sequence). Trimming removed 4 bases from V and 0 bases from J; junction bases left unmatched: 13. The CDR3 length is 18 residues. The CDR3 DNA reads as TGTGCCAGCAGCGAGGGACGTAGGACTAGCGGAACCTCCTACGAGCAGTACTTC. It is translated as CASSEGRRTSGTSYEQYF.

The genes are TRBV27 and TRBJ2-1, with 8 bases fitting TRBD2. This CDR3 is 15 amino acids long. Germline trimming cut 5 bases from V and 1 base from J; bases unmatched to any gene: 4. Germline V gives CDR1 MNHEY, CDR2 SMNVEV (reference sequence). Written as DNA, the CDR3 is TGTGCCAGCAGTGCCACTAGCGGTTCCTACAATGAGCAGTTCTTC. Translation: CASSATSGSYNEQFF.

This rearrangement joins TRBV6-1 to TRBJ2-3, with D maybe TRBD1 (6 bases). V was clipped by 5 bases and J by 1 base, with 13 bases between them. Germline CDR1 and CDR2: MNHNS and SASEGT. The CDR3 runs to 15 residues. The CDR3 DNA reads TGTGCCAGCAGTACCGAGAACAGGGGCACAGATACGCAGTATTTT. Its protein product is CASSTENRGTDTQYF.